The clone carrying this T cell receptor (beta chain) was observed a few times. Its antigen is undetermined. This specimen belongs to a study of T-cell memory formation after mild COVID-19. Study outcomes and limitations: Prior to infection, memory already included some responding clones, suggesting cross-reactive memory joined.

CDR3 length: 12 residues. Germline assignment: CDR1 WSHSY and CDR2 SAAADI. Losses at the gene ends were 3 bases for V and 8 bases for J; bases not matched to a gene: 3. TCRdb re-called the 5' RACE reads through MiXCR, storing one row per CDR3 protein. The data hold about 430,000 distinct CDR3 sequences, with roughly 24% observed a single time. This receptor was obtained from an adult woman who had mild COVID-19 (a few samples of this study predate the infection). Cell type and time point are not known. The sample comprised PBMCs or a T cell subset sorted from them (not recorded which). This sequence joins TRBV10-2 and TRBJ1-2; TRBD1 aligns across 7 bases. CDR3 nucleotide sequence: TGCGCCAGCAGTGAACAGGGGACCGGCTACACCTTC. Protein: CASSEQGTGYTF.